The present entry profiles one TCR beta chain with its context. Its antigen target is currently unknown. It has no much larger one-base neighbor in the sample; base qualities were not kept. The data were taken from a study of blood T cell repertoires in COVID-19 (dated by TCRdb to 2019 to 2021). In the study overall: Samples covering the acute and convalescent phases of COVID-19 were provided by collaborators in the United States, Italy and Spain. The prospective study material was composed of cDNA or gDNA derived from T cells, B-cell-depleted T cells, or PBMCs. Subjects who had been exposed to COVID-19, were actively infected with it, or had recovered from it provided the deeply sampled blood TCRbeta repertoires that made up the dataset. The repertoires were released in a freely available public database intended as a resource for research on the immune response to SARS-CoV-2. Samples were obtained from the ongoing ImmuneRACE study (first 160 participants) and from some 1,200 subjects provided by 6 global collaborators. Sample metadata almost always included a de-identified subject ID, COVID-19 status, age in years and sex. Where HLA class I and class II types were available, the types were taken from metadata supplied by the sample provider, not from assay-based typing.

V is reduced by 0 bases and J by 10 bases, leaving a spacing of 18 bases between them. The germline V gene yields MGHRA for CDR1 and YSYEKL for CDR2. From its cysteine to its phenylalanine, the CDR3 spans 15 amino acids. The DNA shown is the 45-base CDR3, in frame from base 1. Participants in the prospective study were enrolled through a virtual design, were aged roughly 18 to 100 years, and lived in some 24 United States geographic areas. In the prospective study, participants were assigned to cohorts based on the clinical history participants reported in a screening survey and a study questionnaire. Each participant in the prospective study had whole blood, serum and a nasopharyngeal or oropharyngeal swab collected by mobile phlebotomists. Over a roughly two-month period, participants in the prospective study had the option of providing additional blood draws and questionnaires. Before DNA extraction, blood samples from the prospective study were shipped at room temperature or frozen.

Study-wide findings and limitations: How much clinical and demographic metadata was included differed by source and by participant, and the metadata was provided uncurated.

The immunoSEQ Assay, a bias-controlled multiplex PCR, was used to amplify TCRbeta CDR3 regions from genomic DNA. The original pipeline was this. Nucleated cell counts per sample were estimated from amplification of reference gene primers within the assay. To quantify the absolute abundance of each unique TCRbeta CDR3 rearrangement, sequence reads were collapsed and filtered. For each sample, productive Simpson clonality was calculated as the square root of Simpson's diversity index across productive rearrangements. Sourced from immuneACCESS, this table was stored by TCRdb with only in-frame sequences that have V and J called. A share of the clones is absent; for the studies checked, an unresolved V gene accounts for under half, and the remainder has no known explanation. V, J and clone size reflect that table, while D and trimming were determined from the DNA. Recorded for this sample are about 270,000 clones; approximately 91% of them occurred a single time. Together, the top ten hold about 2.5% of the sample.

The chain uses TRBV4-1 and TRBJ1-1; no D gene call is confident. The material sequenced was PBMCs or T cells enriched from blood (not recorded which). This clonotype was sampled from a woman aged 40 to 49 with acute COVID-19. CDR3 sequence: CASSQDQVSLMGAFF. The DNA reads as follows: TGCGCCAGCAGCCAAGATCAGGTGAGCCTTATGGGAGCTTTCTTT.